The 18 T cell receptor beta chains presented below share a single source sample, sequenced in a study of identical twins (TCRdb year 2016). The receptor library was made with 5' RACE. The run used an Illumina HiSeq 2000. Starting from the raw public reads, TCRdb applied fastp trimming at Q25, assembled clones with MiXCR and retained in-frame beta chains. Entries are consolidated by CDR3 protein sequence, retaining the most common genes and DNA. The sample table records some 760,000 distinct CDR3 sequences; roughly 18% of these occur just once. Around 14% of the sample is held by the ten biggest clonotypes. These data were also filed under a second study, of T cells expressing NK-cell markers.

The sequenced material came from PBMCs. These TCRs come from a woman between 18 and 29 years old in good health.

This sequence joins TRBV4-2 and TRBJ2-1; weak D call: TRBD1 (5 bases). Looked up from germline, CDR1 is LGHNA and CDR2 is YNFKEQ. The CDR3 covers 16 residues. V lost 0 bases and J lost 4, with 13 bases in between. The CDR3 coding sequence is TGTGCCAGCAGCCAAGAATCCAGGGCTCCATACAATGAGCAGTTCTTC. Translated, it gives CASSQESRAPYNEQFF.

This chain uses TRBV5-1 with TRBJ2-6, with 9 nucleotides matching TRBD1. Germline V gives CDR1 SGHRS, CDR2 YFSETQ. V dropped 4 bases and J dropped 0; count of bases not matched to a gene: 8. The CDR3 totals 18 residues. The CDR3 sequence: CASSLRTGESSGANVLTF. CDR3 in DNA: TGCGCCAGCAGCCTCCGGACAGGGGAGAGCTCTGGGGCCAACGTCCTGACTTTC.

The gene calls are TRBV11-2 and TRBJ2-3; D remains ambiguous. The CDR3 extends over 15 amino acids. V gave up 1 base and J gave up 7 bases, with 15 bases separating them. Germline loops: CDR1 SGHAT, CDR2 FQNNGV. The CDR3 DNA sequence: TGTGCCAGCAGCTTAGGGCAGGCGCCGAGGTATACGCAGTATTTT. It is translated as CASSLGQAPRYTQYF.

This clonotype was recorded many times. The V gene is TRBV7-9, the J gene TRBJ2-3, with D perhaps matching TRBD2 (6 bases). In germline, CDR1 is SEHNR, CDR2 FQNEAQ (reference sequence). V was shortened by 5 bases and J by 1 base, with 13 bases between the two germline ends. This CDR3 is built from 15 residues. The CDR3 DNA sequence: TGTGCCAGCAGCCGACTTAAGCGGGGCACAGATACGCAGTATTTT. Its protein is CASSRLKRGTDTQYF.

This clonotype was observed at least ten times. The rearrangement uses TRBV12-3 or TRBV12-4 and TRBJ2-1; D call uncertain. Trimming took 4 bases from V and 5 from J, leaving 12 bases between them. The CDR3 is 14 amino acids. The CDR3 sequence is CASSSWKRNNEQFF. The CDR3 DNA follows: TGTGCCAGCAGTTCGTGGAAGAGGAACAATGAGCAGTTCTTC.

This clonotype was recorded a few times. The V gene is TRBV29-1, the J gene TRBJ2-5; D possibly matches TRBD1 or TRBD2 (5 bases each). The germline V and J ends were trimmed by 4 bases and 5 bases, with 11 bases remaining between them. The germline V gene encodes CDR1 SQVTM and CDR2 ANQGSEA. The CDR3 runs to 12 residues. In DNA, the CDR3 is TGCAGCGTTGGGGGGATCACCGAGACCCAGTACTTC. This translates into CSVGGITETQYF.

The rearrangement links TRBV9 to TRBJ1-5; D might be TRBD1 (5 bases). V was cut by 2 bases and J by 3 bases, with 9 bases left in between. Per germline, CDR1 SGDLS and CDR2 YYNGEE. The CDR3 is made up of 14 amino acids. Written as DNA, the CDR3 is TGTGCCAGCAGCGTCGGGGGGACCAATCAGCCCCAGCATTTT. The encoded protein is CASSVGGTNQPQHF.

Note on this clonotype: This sequence may be a read error, since a much larger clone differs from it by one base. This chain connects TRBV27 to TRBJ2-7; D gene unclear. The CDR3 is 10 residues long. The ends were cut back, 8 bases at V and 4 bases at J, with 6 bases in the middle. Looked up from germline, CDR1 is MNHEY and CDR2 is SMNVEV (reference sequence). In nucleotides, the CDR3 is TGTGCCAGCGGGTATTACGAGCAGTACTTC. This gives the protein CASGYYEQYF.

V usage is TRBV6-5 and J usage is TRBJ2-7; D remains ambiguous. There are 12 residues in the CDR3. The germline V gene encodes CDR1 MNHEY and CDR2 SVGAGI. Trimming took 5 bases from V and 5 from J, leaving 10 bases between them. The DNA of the CDR3 is TGTGCCAGCAGTCGGTGGCGGCACGAGCAGTACTTC. Amino acid sequence: CASSRWRHEQYF.

The V gene is TRBV9, the J gene TRBJ1-2; TRBD1 is a possible D gene (6 bases). Per germline, CDR1 SGDLS and CDR2 YYNGEE. V was cut by 0 bases and J by 4 bases, with 10 bases left in between. The CDR3 is 14 residues long. The CDR3 protein is CASSVGTDTYGYTF. For the CDR3, the DNA is TGTGCCAGCAGCGTAGGGACAGATACCTATGGCTACACCTTC.

This chain joins TRBV4-2 and TRBJ2-2; 10 bases match TRBD2. The germline V gene has CDR1 LGHNA and CDR2 YNFKEQ. This CDR3 has 19 residues. V lost 3 bases and J lost 5; bases outside the gene matches: 15. In DNA, the CDR3 is TGTGCCAGCAGCCAGGGACCTGCAGCGGGGGGGTTTCTGACCGGGGAGCTGTTTTTT. Translated: CASSQGPAAGGFLTGELFF.

The V gene is TRBV20-1, the J gene TRBJ2-7, with a tentative D call TRBD1 (6 bases). Germline V gene sequence: CDR1 DFQATT, CDR2 SNEGSKA (reference sequence). The V and J ends lost 0 bases and 7 bases respectively, with 19 bases between them. The CDR3 totals 15 residues. DNA of the CDR3: TGCAGTGCTAGAGAGGTAGGGGGTTCCTACGAGGAGCAGTACTTC. This gives the protein CSAREVGGSYEEQYF.

The rearrangement joins TRBV30 to TRBJ2-3; 7 bases match TRBD2. The CDR3 is 12 residues long. Unmatched junction bases numbered 6, after V lost 3 bases and J lost 9 bases. Germline V gene data show CDR1 as GTSNPN and CDR2 as SVGIG (reference sequence). CDR3 nucleotide sequence: TGTGCCTGGAGCCCCCGGGGAGGGACGCAGTATTTT. Its protein product is CAWSPRGGTQYF. Looking up the rest from reference TRBV30 and TRBJ2-3 gives the full variable domain: SQTIHQWPATLVQPVGSPLSLECTVEGTSNPNLYWYRQAAGRGLQLLFYSVGIGQISSEVPQNLSASRPQDRQFILSSKKLLLSDSGFYLCAWSPRGGTQYFGPGTRLTVL.

This clonotype came up once. The junction departs from germline at one end; a sequencing error may be responsible. This chain's CDR3 is CSAPGQGHF. CDR3 sequence (DNA): TGCAGCGCGCCTGGACAGGGTCATTTT. The J gene is TRBJ2-3, the V gene TRBV29-1, with 8 bases that match TRBD1. CDR3 length: 9 amino acids. Germline values: CDR1 SQVTM, CDR2 ANQGSEA.

In its sample, this clonotype was seen a few times. This chain joins TRBV29-1 and TRBJ2-3; perhaps D is TRBD1 or TRBD2 (6 bases each). The V end was cut by 3 bases, the J end by 6 bases, with 16 bases between. Per germline, CDR1 SQVTM and CDR2 ANQGSEA. This CDR3 spans 14 amino acids. The CDR3 sequence is CSVDVPGEEDTQYF. The CDR3 coding sequence is TGCAGCGTTGACGTCCCAGGGGAGGAGGATACGCAGTATTTT.

The chain links TRBV10-3 to TRBJ2-3, with a weak D call TRBD1 (5 bases). V shed 4 bases and J shed 6 bases, with 14 bases lying between them. Germline V gene lookup returns CDR1 ENHRY and CDR2 SYGVKD. This CDR3 comprises 14 residues. The CDR3 loop is CAISAPRGSDTQYF. DNA for the CDR3: TGTGCCATCAGTGCGCCAAGGGGTAGTGATACGCAGTATTTT.

The gene calls are TRBV20-1 and TRBJ2-1; TRBD2 might be the D (6 bases). The CDR3 loop spans 15 amino acids. V was cut by 5 bases and J by 9 bases, with 23 bases left in between. From germline, CDR1 is DFQATT and CDR2 SNEGSKA (reference sequence). The CDR3 is CSADDWAGPNTEQFF. The CDR3 nucleotides are TGCAGTGCTGACGACTGGGCGGGACCAAATACTGAGCAGTTCTTC.

The V gene is TRBV5-6, the J gene TRBJ1-2; D gene ambiguous. Trimming took 2 bases from V and 1 from J, leaving 6 bases between them. The CDR3 extends over 13 amino acids. The germline V gene encodes CDR1 SGHDT and CDR2 YYEEEE. The chain's CDR3 is CASSFPLNYGYTF. The DNA of the CDR3 is TGTGCCAGCAGCTTTCCCCTTAACTATGGCTACACCTTC.